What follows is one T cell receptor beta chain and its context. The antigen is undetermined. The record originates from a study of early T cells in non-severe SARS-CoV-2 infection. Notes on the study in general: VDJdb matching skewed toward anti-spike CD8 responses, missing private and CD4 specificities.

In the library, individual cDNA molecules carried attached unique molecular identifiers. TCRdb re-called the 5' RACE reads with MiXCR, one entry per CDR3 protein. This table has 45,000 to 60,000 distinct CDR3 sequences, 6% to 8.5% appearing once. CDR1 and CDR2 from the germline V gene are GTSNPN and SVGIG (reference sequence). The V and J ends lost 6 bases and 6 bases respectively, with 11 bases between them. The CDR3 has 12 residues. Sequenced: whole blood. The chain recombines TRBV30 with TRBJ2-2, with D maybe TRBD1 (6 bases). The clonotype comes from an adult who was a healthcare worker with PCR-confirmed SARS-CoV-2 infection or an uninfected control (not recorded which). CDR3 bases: TGTGCCTGTCCGAAGGGGGCCGGGGAGCTGTTTTTT. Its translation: CACPKGAGELFF.